Listed below are T cell receptor beta chains from one sample, sequenced in a study. In TCRdb, the RT-PCR reads were re-called with MiXCR into one record per CDR3 protein. The sample lists about 700,000 distinct CDR3 sequences, around 14% occurring once. Material for sequencing was memory CD4+ T cells from blood. The receptors derive from a female donor in good health, serving as a healthy control. CDR3s include the opening cysteine and the closing phenylalanine or tryptophan. The order of the fields is D gene, J gene, V gene, CDR3 length, clone size, CDR3 protein, CDR3 DNA. The D gene is left open where the match is weak. Clone size is shown for a subset of rows, as once, few, many or a class of expanded clone.

d_call: -
j_call: TRBJ1-1
v_call: TRBV7-9
cdr3_length: 14
clone_size: few
cdr3_aa: CASSLGGPNTEAFF
cdr3_nt: TGTGCCAGCAGCTTAGGAGGACCTAACACTGAAGCTTTCTTT

d_call: TRBD2
j_call: TRBJ2-3
v_call: TRBV28
cdr3_length: 16
clone_size: -
cdr3_aa: CASSFVAGGPPDTQYF
cdr3_nt: TGTGCCAGCAGTTTTGTAGCGGGAGGGCCTCCAGATACGCAGTATTTT

d_call: -
j_call: TRBJ2-6
v_call: TRBV11-2
cdr3_length: 18
clone_size: -
cdr3_aa: CASSKRSSGDRGANVLTF
cdr3_nt: TGTGCCAGCAGCAAAAGAAGTTCAGGGGATCGTGGGGCCAACGTCCTGACTTTC

d_call: -
j_call: TRBJ2-1
v_call: TRBV6-5
cdr3_length: 15
clone_size: many
cdr3_aa: CASSRIGVSYNEQFF
cdr3_nt: TGTGCCAGCAGCCGCATAGGGGTCAGTTACAATGAGCAGTTCTTC

d_call: -
j_call: TRBJ2-4
v_call: TRBV4-3
cdr3_length: 17
clone_size: few
cdr3_aa: CASSQHGHSLAKNIQYF
cdr3_nt: TGCGCCAGCAGCCAACACGGACATTCCCTAGCCAAAAACATTCAGTACTTC

d_call: -
j_call: TRBJ1-2
v_call: TRBV5-1
cdr3_length: 14
clone_size: many
cdr3_aa: CASSTGGDNYGYTF
cdr3_nt: TGCGCCAGCAGCACCGGAGGCGACAACTATGGCTACACCTTC

d_call: -
j_call: TRBJ2-1
v_call: TRBV28
cdr3_length: 13
clone_size: -
cdr3_aa: CASRTHGSDEQFF
cdr3_nt: TGTGCCAGCAGAACTCATGGGAGCGATGAGCAGTTCTTC

d_call: -
j_call: TRBJ1-5
v_call: TRBV3-1
cdr3_length: 14
clone_size: -
cdr3_aa: CASSQEGTDQPQHF
cdr3_nt: TGTGCCAGCAGCCAAGAGGGGACCGATCAGCCCCAGCATTTT

d_call: -
j_call: TRBJ2-3
v_call: TRBV18
cdr3_length: 15
clone_size: few
cdr3_aa: CASSALPQGFDTQYF
cdr3_nt: TGTGCCAGCTCAGCCCTCCCCCAGGGTTTCGATACGCAGTATTTT

d_call: -
j_call: TRBJ2-2
v_call: TRBV5-1
cdr3_length: 15
clone_size: -
cdr3_aa: CASSNRATNTGELFF
cdr3_nt: TGCGCCAGCAGCAACAGGGCCACGAACACCGGGGAGCTGTTTTTT

d_call: -
j_call: TRBJ1-5
v_call: TRBV5-6
cdr3_length: 14
clone_size: few
cdr3_aa: CASSRNRANQPQHF
cdr3_nt: TGTGCCAGCAGCCGTAACAGGGCCAATCAGCCCCAGCATTTT

d_call: -
j_call: TRBJ2-5
v_call: TRBV9
cdr3_length: 14
clone_size: -
cdr3_aa: CASSVASEQETQYF
cdr3_nt: TGTGCCAGCAGCGTAGCTAGCGAACAAGAGACCCAGTACTTC

d_call: -
j_call: TRBJ1-3
v_call: TRBV19
cdr3_length: 15
clone_size: few
cdr3_aa: CASSIQVEAGNTIYF
cdr3_nt: TGTGCCAGTAGTATACAGGTGGAAGCTGGAAACACCATATATTTT

d_call: TRBD1
j_call: TRBJ2-1
v_call: TRBV6-2/TRBV6-3
cdr3_length: 15
clone_size: -
cdr3_aa: CASRHAGTVYNEQFF
cdr3_nt: TGTGCCAGCAGGCACGCCGGGACAGTTTACAATGAGCAGTTCTTC

d_call: -
j_call: TRBJ2-3
v_call: TRBV7-2
cdr3_length: 16
clone_size: -
cdr3_aa: CASSLGGSSAWDTQYF
cdr3_nt: TGTGCCAGCAGCTTAGGAGGTTCAAGCGCTTGGGATACGCAGTATTTT

d_call: -
j_call: TRBJ2-3
v_call: TRBV5-1
cdr3_length: 14
clone_size: few
cdr3_aa: CASSLAQGADTQYF
cdr3_nt: TGCGCCAGCAGCTTGGCGCAGGGCGCAGATACGCAGTATTTT

d_call: TRBD1
j_call: TRBJ1-3
v_call: TRBV20-1
cdr3_length: 15
clone_size: many
cdr3_aa: CSAWTGPYSGNTIYF
cdr3_nt: TGCAGTGCGTGGACAGGCCCCTACTCTGGAAACACCATATATTTT

d_call: -
j_call: TRBJ2-1
v_call: TRBV20-1
cdr3_length: 11
clone_size: many
cdr3_aa: CSAIPGGEQFF
cdr3_nt: TGCAGTGCTATTCCGGGCGGAGAGCAGTTCTTC

d_call: -
j_call: TRBJ1-2
v_call: TRBV15
cdr3_length: 13
clone_size: many
cdr3_aa: CATSRDSVYGYTF
cdr3_nt: TGTGCCACCAGCAGAGACAGTGTCTATGGCTACACCTTC

d_call: TRBD2
j_call: TRBJ2-2
v_call: TRBV6-6
cdr3_length: 16
clone_size: -
cdr3_aa: CASSDSGSLGTGELFF
cdr3_nt: TGTGCCAGCAGTGATAGCGGGAGTTTGGGGACCGGGGAGCTGTTTTTT

d_call: -
j_call: TRBJ1-1
v_call: TRBV5-1
cdr3_length: 14
clone_size: -
cdr3_aa: CASSLVTGNTEAFF
cdr3_nt: TGCGCCAGCAGCTTGGTTACGGGGAACACTGAAGCTTTCTTT

d_call: -
j_call: TRBJ1-2
v_call: TRBV5-5
cdr3_length: 14
clone_size: many
cdr3_aa: CASSLVTGPEGYTF
cdr3_nt: TGTGCCAGCAGCTTGGTTACGGGTCCGGAGGGCTACACCTTC

d_call: -
j_call: TRBJ1-5
v_call: TRBV20-1
cdr3_length: 17
clone_size: many
cdr3_aa: CSAATADARYSNQPQHF
cdr3_nt: TGCAGTGCTGCTACAGCTGACGCACGATATAGCAATCAGCCCCAGCATTTT

d_call: -
j_call: TRBJ2-1
v_call: TRBV19
cdr3_length: 14
clone_size: -
cdr3_aa: CASSINSIGGGSFF
cdr3_nt: TGTGCCAGTAGTATTAACTCCATCGGGGGCGGTTCCTTCTTC

d_call: TRBD1
j_call: TRBJ2-2
v_call: TRBV24-1
cdr3_length: 16
clone_size: many
cdr3_aa: CATSETGGVETGELFF
cdr3_nt: TGTGCCACCAGTGAAACAGGGGGCGTCGAGACCGGGGAGCTGTTTTTT

d_call: -
j_call: TRBJ1-5
v_call: TRBV12-3/TRBV12-4
cdr3_length: 15
clone_size: many
cdr3_aa: CASSLLGGIGQPQHF
cdr3_nt: TGTGCCAGCAGTTTACTCGGGGGCATCGGTCAGCCCCAGCATTTT

d_call: -
j_call: TRBJ2-1
v_call: TRBV20-1
cdr3_length: 14
clone_size: many
cdr3_aa: CSAVSRLYYNEQFF
cdr3_nt: TGCAGTGCCGTCAGCCGGCTATATTACAATGAGCAGTTCTTC

d_call: -
j_call: TRBJ1-1
v_call: TRBV5-1
cdr3_length: 14
clone_size: many
cdr3_aa: CASSLGLLATEAFF
cdr3_nt: TGCGCCAGCAGCTTGGGTTTACTGGCCACTGAAGCTTTCTTT

d_call: TRBD2
j_call: TRBJ2-7
v_call: TRBV4-2
cdr3_length: 16
clone_size: -
cdr3_aa: CASSSRTSGISYEQYF
cdr3_nt: TGTGCCAGCAGCTCCCGGACTAGCGGGATCTCCTACGAGCAGTACTTC

d_call: -
j_call: TRBJ1-1
v_call: TRBV7-9
cdr3_length: 15
clone_size: many
cdr3_aa: CASSASGVLNTEAFF
cdr3_nt: TGTGCCAGCAGCGCATCAGGGGTCTTGAACACTGAAGCTTTCTTT

d_call: -
j_call: TRBJ2-5
v_call: TRBV5-1
cdr3_length: 13
clone_size: many
cdr3_aa: CASSGQPQETQYF
cdr3_nt: TGCGCCAGCTCAGGACAACCACAAGAGACCCAGTACTTC

d_call: -
j_call: TRBJ2-3
v_call: TRBV19
cdr3_length: 14
clone_size: -
cdr3_aa: CASSIQGFTDTQYF
cdr3_nt: TGTGCCAGTAGTATCCAGGGCTTTACAGATACGCAGTATTTT

d_call: -
j_call: TRBJ2-7
v_call: TRBV7-6
cdr3_length: 13
clone_size: many
cdr3_aa: CASSRTDVYEQYF
cdr3_nt: TGTGCCAGCAGCAGGACAGACGTCTACGAGCAGTACTTC

d_call: TRBD1
j_call: TRBJ2-1
v_call: TRBV6-1
cdr3_length: 13
clone_size: -
cdr3_aa: CASSETGQREQFF
cdr3_nt: TGTGCCAGCAGTGAGACGGGACAGAGAGAGCAGTTCTTC

d_call: TRBD1
j_call: TRBJ1-5
v_call: TRBV5-1
cdr3_length: 15
clone_size: few
cdr3_aa: CASSLQGAPGQPQHF
cdr3_nt: TGCGCCAGCAGCTTACAGGGGGCGCCCGGTCAGCCCCAGCATTTT

d_call: -
j_call: TRBJ2-7
v_call: TRBV15
cdr3_length: 14
clone_size: -
cdr3_aa: CATSRGGGVYEQYF
cdr3_nt: TGTGCCACCAGCAGAGGAGGGGGGGTCTACGAGCAGTACTTC

d_call: -
j_call: TRBJ2-7
v_call: TRBV20-1
cdr3_length: 13
clone_size: -
cdr3_aa: CSARGDPAREQYF
cdr3_nt: TGCAGTGCTAGGGGGGACCCCGCGAGAGAGCAGTACTTC

d_call: TRBD1
j_call: TRBJ1-2
v_call: TRBV29-1
cdr3_length: 13
clone_size: few
cdr3_aa: CSDRDSLLYGYTF
cdr3_nt: TGCAGTGACAGGGACAGCCTACTCTATGGCTACACCTTC

d_call: -
j_call: TRBJ2-2
v_call: TRBV6-5
cdr3_length: 16
clone_size: once
cdr3_aa: CASSYLGVSNTGEQFF
cdr3_nt: TGTGCCAGCAGTTACTTGGGGGTATCGAACACCGGGGAGCAGTTTTTT

d_call: TRBD2
j_call: TRBJ2-1
v_call: TRBV5-1
cdr3_length: 15
clone_size: -
cdr3_aa: CASSESLAGEPRQFF
cdr3_nt: TGCGCCAGCAGCGAATCACTAGCGGGAGAACCCCGGCAGTTCTTC

d_call: -
j_call: TRBJ1-1
v_call: TRBV5-5
cdr3_length: 14
clone_size: many
cdr3_aa: CASSLGQVFTEAFF
cdr3_nt: TGTGCCAGCAGCTTGGGACAGGTTTTCACTGAAGCTTTCTTT

d_call: -
j_call: TRBJ2-7
v_call: TRBV7-2
cdr3_length: 14
clone_size: -
cdr3_aa: CASSLGEVGYEQYF
cdr3_nt: TGTGCCAGCAGCTTGGGGGAGGTCGGCTACGAGCAGTACTTC

d_call: TRBD2
j_call: TRBJ2-1
v_call: TRBV5-4
cdr3_length: 16
clone_size: -
cdr3_aa: CASSPGGTSVDNEQFF
cdr3_nt: TGTGCCAGCAGTCCAGGCGGGACTAGCGTTGACAATGAGCAGTTCTTC

d_call: -
j_call: TRBJ2-1
v_call: TRBV20-1
cdr3_length: 14
clone_size: few
cdr3_aa: CSARDNSPGGFSFF
cdr3_nt: TGCAGTGCTAGAGATAATTCTCCAGGGGGGTTTTCGTTCTTC

d_call: -
j_call: TRBJ2-1
v_call: TRBV7-6
cdr3_length: 13
clone_size: many
cdr3_aa: CASSSGGHNEQFF
cdr3_nt: TGTGCCAGCAGCTCTGGGGGGCACAATGAGCAGTTCTTC

d_call: TRBD1
j_call: TRBJ2-2
v_call: TRBV5-4
cdr3_length: 14
clone_size: -
cdr3_aa: CASSPDRAIGELFF
cdr3_nt: TGTGCCAGCAGCCCGGACAGGGCAATCGGGGAGCTGTTTTTT

d_call: -
j_call: TRBJ1-2
v_call: TRBV3-1
cdr3_length: 14
clone_size: -
cdr3_aa: CASSQASPTHGYTF
cdr3_nt: TGTGCCAGCAGCCAAGCCTCCCCCACGCATGGCTACACCTTC

d_call: -
j_call: TRBJ2-5
v_call: TRBV4-1
cdr3_length: 14
clone_size: -
cdr3_aa: CASSQDPQVETQYF
cdr3_nt: TGCGCCAGCAGCCAAGACCCCCAAGTGGAGACCCAGTACTTC

d_call: -
j_call: TRBJ2-5
v_call: TRBV20-1
cdr3_length: 10
clone_size: few
cdr3_aa: CSAGRETQYF
cdr3_nt: TGCAGTGCAGGAAGGGAGACCCAGTACTTC

d_call: -
j_call: TRBJ2-7
v_call: TRBV12-3/TRBV12-4
cdr3_length: 15
clone_size: many
cdr3_aa: CASSLLDTVLSEQYF
cdr3_nt: TGTGCCAGCAGCTTACTGGACACGGTTTTAAGCGAGCAGTACTTC

d_call: -
j_call: TRBJ2-7
v_call: TRBV27
cdr3_length: 14
clone_size: many
cdr3_aa: CASSTTVDSYEQYF
cdr3_nt: TGTGCCAGCAGTACCACGGTCGACTCCTACGAGCAGTACTTC

d_call: -
j_call: TRBJ1-5
v_call: TRBV30
cdr3_length: 18
clone_size: few
cdr3_aa: CAWSVNRGSLGRNQPQHF
cdr3_nt: TGTGCCTGGAGTGTTAACCGCGGGTCCCTAGGGCGCAATCAGCCCCAGCATTTT

d_call: -
j_call: TRBJ2-5
v_call: TRBV5-1
cdr3_length: 14
clone_size: many
cdr3_aa: CASSLVSPQETQYF
cdr3_nt: TGCGCCAGCAGCTTGGTGTCCCCCCAAGAGACCCAGTACTTC

d_call: -
j_call: TRBJ2-2
v_call: TRBV29-1
cdr3_length: 13
clone_size: -
cdr3_aa: CSVDGLAAGELFF
cdr3_nt: TGCAGCGTTGATGGGCTAGCCGCCGGGGAGCTGTTTTTT

d_call: -
j_call: TRBJ2-7
v_call: TRBV20-1
cdr3_length: 15
clone_size: few
cdr3_aa: CSAAPGDLALGEQYF
cdr3_nt: TGCAGTGCCGCCCCCGGAGACTTGGCTTTGGGGGAGCAGTACTTC

d_call: TRBD1
j_call: TRBJ1-1
v_call: TRBV7-2
cdr3_length: 14
clone_size: -
cdr3_aa: CASSLAVGQVEAFF
cdr3_nt: TGTGCCAGCAGCTTAGCTGTGGGACAGGTTGAAGCTTTCTTT

d_call: TRBD2
j_call: TRBJ2-7
v_call: TRBV7-2
cdr3_length: 14
clone_size: -
cdr3_aa: CASRALAGYSEQYF
cdr3_nt: TGTGCCAGCAGAGCTCTAGCGGGATACTCCGAGCAGTACTTC

d_call: -
j_call: TRBJ1-1
v_call: TRBV18
cdr3_length: 13
clone_size: -
cdr3_aa: CASLGMGGTEAFF
cdr3_nt: TGTGCCAGCCTTGGCATGGGAGGGACTGAAGCTTTCTTT